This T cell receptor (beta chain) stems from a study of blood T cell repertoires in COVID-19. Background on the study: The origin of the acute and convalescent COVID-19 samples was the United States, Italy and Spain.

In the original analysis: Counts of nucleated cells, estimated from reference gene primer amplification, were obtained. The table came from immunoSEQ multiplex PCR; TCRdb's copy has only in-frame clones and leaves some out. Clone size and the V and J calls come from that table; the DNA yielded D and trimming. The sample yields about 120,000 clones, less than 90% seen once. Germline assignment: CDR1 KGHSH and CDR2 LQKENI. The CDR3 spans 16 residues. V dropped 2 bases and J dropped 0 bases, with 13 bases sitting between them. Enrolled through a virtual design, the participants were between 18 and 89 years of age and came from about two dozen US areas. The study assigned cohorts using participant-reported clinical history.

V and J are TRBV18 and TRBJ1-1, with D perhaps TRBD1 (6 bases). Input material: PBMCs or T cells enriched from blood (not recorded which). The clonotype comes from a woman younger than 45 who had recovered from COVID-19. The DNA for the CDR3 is TGTGCCAGCTCACCAAGGACAGTCTGGGTGAACACTGAAGCTTTCTTT. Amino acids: CASSPRTVWVNTEAFF.